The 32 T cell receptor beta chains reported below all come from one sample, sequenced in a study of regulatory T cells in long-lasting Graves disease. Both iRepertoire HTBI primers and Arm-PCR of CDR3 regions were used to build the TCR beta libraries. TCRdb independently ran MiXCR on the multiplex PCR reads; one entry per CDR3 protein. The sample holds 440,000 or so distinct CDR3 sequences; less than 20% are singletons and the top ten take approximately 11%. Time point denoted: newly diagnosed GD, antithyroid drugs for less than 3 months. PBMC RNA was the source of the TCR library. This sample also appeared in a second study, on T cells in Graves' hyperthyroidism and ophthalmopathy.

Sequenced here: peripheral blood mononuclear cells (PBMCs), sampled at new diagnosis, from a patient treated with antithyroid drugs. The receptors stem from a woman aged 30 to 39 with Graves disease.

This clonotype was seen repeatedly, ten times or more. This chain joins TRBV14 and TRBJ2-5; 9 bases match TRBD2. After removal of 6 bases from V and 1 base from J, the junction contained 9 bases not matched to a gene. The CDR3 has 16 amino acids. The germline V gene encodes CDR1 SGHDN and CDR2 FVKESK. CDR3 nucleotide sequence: TGTGCCAGCAGTCACCGGACTAGCGCCATCCAAGAGACCCAGTACTTC. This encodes CASSHRTSAIQETQYF.

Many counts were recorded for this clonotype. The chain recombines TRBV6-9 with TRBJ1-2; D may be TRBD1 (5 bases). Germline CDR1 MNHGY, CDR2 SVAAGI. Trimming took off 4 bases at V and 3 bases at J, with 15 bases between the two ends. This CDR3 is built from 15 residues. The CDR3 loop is CASSSGGRGYYGYTF. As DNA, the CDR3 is TGTGCCAGCAGTTCAGGCGGTCGGGGGTACTATGGCTACACCTTC.

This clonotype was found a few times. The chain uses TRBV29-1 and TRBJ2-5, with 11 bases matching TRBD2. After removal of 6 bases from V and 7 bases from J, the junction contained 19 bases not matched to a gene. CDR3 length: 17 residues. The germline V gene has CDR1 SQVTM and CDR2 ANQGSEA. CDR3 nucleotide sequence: TGCAGCGTACCTATTACGACTAGCGGGAAGTGGGGGGGGACCCAGTACTTC. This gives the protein CSVPITTSGKWGGTQYF.

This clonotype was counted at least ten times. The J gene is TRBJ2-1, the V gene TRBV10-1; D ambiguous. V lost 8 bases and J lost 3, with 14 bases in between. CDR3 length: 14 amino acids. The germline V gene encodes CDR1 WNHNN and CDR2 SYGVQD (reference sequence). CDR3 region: CASSTGGNYNEQFF. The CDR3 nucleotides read TGCGCCAGCTCAACGGGCGGAAACTACAATGAGCAGTTCTTC.

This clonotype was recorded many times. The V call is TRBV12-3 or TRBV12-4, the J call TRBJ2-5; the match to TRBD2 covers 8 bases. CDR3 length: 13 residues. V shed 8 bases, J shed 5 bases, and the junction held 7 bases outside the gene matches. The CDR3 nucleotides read TGTGCCAGCTATAGCGGGATCGGGGAGACCCAGTACTTC. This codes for CASYSGIGETQYF.

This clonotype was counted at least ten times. The CDR3 sequence is CASSSTGRVPNTEAFF. The CDR3 nucleotides are TGTGCCAGCAGCTCTACGGGGAGGGTACCGAACACTGAAGCTTTCTTT. The chain employs TRBV7-8 and TRBJ1-1; no definite D call. The CDR3 length is 16 residues. Between the trimmed V and J ends, which lost 4 bases and 1 base, there was a span of 16 bases. Germline values: CDR1 SGHVS, CDR2 FQNEAQ.

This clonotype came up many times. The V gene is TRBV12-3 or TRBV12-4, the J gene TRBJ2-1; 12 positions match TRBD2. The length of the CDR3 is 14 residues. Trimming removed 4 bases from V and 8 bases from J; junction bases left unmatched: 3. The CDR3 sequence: CASSSRLAGDEQFF. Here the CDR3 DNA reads TGTGCCAGCAGTTCCCGACTAGCGGGGGATGAGCAGTTCTTC.

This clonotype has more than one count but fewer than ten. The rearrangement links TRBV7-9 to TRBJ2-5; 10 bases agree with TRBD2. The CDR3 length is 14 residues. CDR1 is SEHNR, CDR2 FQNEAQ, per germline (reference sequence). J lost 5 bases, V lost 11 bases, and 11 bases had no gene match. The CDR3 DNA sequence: TGTGCCTCCGGGGCTAGCGGGAGAGGTGAGACCCAGTACTTC. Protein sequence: CASGASGRGETQYF.

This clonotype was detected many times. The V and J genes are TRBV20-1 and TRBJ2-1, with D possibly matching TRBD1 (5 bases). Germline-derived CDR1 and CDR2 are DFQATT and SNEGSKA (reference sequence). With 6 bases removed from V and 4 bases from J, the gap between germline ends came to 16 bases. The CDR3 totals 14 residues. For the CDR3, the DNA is TGCAGTGCCATGGGGCGCAGACGATACAATGAGCAGTTCTTC. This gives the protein CSAMGRRRYNEQFF.

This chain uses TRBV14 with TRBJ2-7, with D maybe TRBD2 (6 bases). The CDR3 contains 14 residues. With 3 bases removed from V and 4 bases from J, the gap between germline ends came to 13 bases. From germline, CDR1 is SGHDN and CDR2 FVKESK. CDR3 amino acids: CASSHWGGRYEQYF. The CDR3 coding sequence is TGTGCCAGCAGCCACTGGGGAGGAAGATACGAGCAGTACTTC.

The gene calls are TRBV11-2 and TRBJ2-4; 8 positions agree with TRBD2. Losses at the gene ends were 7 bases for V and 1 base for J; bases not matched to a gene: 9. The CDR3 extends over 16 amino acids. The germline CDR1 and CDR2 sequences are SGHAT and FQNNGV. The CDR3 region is CASTMAGGGAKNIQYF. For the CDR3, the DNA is TGTGCCAGCACGATGGCGGGGGGCGGGGCCAAAAACATTCAGTACTTC.

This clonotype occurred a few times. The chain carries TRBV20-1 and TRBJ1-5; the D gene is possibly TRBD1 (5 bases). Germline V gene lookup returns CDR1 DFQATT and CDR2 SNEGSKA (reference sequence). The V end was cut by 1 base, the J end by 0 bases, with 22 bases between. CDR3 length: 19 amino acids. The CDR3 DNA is TGCAGTGCTAGAGCCCCAATTCAGGACAAGAAGTTTAGCAATCAGCCCCAGCATTTT. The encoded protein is CSARAPIQDKKFSNQPQHF.

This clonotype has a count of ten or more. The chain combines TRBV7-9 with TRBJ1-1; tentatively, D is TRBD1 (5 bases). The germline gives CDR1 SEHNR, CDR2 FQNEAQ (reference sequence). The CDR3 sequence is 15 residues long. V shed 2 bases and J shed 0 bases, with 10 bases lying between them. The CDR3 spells CASSLMTDMNTEAFF. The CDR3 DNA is TGTGCCAGCAGCTTAATGACAGATATGAACACTGAAGCTTTCTTT.

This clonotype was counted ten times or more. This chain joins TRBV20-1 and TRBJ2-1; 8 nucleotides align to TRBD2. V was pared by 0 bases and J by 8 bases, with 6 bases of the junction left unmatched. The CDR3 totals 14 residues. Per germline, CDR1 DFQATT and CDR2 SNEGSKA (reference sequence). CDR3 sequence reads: CSARDIGRAYEQFF. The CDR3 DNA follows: TGCAGTGCTAGAGATATCGGGAGGGCTTATGAGCAGTTCTTC.

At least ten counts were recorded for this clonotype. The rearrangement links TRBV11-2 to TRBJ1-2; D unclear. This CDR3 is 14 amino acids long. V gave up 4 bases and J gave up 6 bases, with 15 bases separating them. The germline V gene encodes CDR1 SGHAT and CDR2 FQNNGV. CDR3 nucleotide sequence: TGTGCCAGCAGCTCGTCCCCGGCTGGGAATGGCTACACCTTC. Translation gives CASSSSPAGNGYTF.

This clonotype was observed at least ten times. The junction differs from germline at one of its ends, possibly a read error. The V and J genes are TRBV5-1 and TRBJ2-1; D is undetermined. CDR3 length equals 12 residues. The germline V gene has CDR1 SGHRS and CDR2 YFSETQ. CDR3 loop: CASSSTYNEQFF. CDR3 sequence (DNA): TGTGCCAGCAGCTCTACCTACAATGAGCAGTTCTTC.

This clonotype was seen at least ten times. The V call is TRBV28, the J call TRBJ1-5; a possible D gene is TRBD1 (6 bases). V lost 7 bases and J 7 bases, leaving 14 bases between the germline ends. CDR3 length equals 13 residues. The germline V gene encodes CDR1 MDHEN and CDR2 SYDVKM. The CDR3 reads CASTSKQGQPQHF. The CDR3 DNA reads TGTGCCAGCACATCTAAACAGGGACAGCCCCAGCATTTT.

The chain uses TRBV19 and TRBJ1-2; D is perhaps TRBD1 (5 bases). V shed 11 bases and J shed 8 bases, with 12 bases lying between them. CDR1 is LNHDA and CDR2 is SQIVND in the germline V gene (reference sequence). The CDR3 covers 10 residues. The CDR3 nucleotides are TGTGCCGTTAGGGACCTCGGCTACACCTTC. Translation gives CAVRDLGYTF.

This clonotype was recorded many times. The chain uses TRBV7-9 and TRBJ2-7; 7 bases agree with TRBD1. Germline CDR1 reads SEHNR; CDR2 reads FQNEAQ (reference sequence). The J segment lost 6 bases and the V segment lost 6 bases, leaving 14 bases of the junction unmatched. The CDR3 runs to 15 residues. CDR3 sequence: CASRPTSTGALEQYF. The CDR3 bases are TGTGCCAGCAGGCCTACGTCTACAGGGGCGCTCGAGCAGTACTTC.

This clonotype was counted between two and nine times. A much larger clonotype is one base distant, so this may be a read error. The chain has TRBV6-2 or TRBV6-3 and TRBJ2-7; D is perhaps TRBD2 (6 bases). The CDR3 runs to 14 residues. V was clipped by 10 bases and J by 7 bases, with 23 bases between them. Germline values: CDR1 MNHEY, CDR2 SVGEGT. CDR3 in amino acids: CAIQGLAVGNEQYF. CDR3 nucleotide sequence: TGTGCCATCCAGGGACTGGCGGTGGGTAATGAGCAGTACTTC.

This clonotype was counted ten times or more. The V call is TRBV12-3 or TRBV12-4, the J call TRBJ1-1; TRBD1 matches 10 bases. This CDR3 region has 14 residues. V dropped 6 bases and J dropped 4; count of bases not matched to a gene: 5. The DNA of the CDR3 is TGTGCCAGCAGATCGACAGGGGGCGGCACTGAAGCTTTCTTT. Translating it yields CASRSTGGGTEAFF.

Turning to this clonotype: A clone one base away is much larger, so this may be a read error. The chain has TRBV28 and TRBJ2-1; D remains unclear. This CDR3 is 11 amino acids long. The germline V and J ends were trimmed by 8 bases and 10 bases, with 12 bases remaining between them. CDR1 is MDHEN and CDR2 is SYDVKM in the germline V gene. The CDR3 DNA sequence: TGTGCCAGCGCAAGGGTTTACGAGCAGTTCTTC. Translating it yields CASARVYEQFF.

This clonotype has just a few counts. CDR3 amino acids: CASSFGHGGDNEQFF. CDR3 coding DNA: TGCGCCAGCAGCTTCGGACACGGGGGGGACAATGAGCAGTTCTTC. The rearrangement joins TRBV5-1 to TRBJ2-1; 8 nucleotides agree with TRBD2. The CDR3 runs 15 residues. V dropped 2 bases and J dropped 5; count of bases not matched to a gene: 6. CDR1 is SGHRS and CDR2 is YFSETQ in the germline V gene.

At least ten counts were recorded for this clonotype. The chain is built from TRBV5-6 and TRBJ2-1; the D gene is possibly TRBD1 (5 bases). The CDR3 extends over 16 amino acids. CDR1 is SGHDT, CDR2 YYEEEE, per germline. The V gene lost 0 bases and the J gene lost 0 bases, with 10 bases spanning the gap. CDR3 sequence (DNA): TGTGCCAGCAGCTTGGCAGGGCCTGGCTCCTACAATGAGCAGTTCTTC. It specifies CASSLAGPGSYNEQFF.

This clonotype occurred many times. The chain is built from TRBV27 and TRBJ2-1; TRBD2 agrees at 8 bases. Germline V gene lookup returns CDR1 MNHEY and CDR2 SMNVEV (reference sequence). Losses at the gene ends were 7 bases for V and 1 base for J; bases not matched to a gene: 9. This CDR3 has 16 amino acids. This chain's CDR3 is CASTRGGPSSYNEQFF. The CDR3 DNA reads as TGTGCCAGCACCCGGGGGGGGCCCTCTTCCTACAATGAGCAGTTCTTC.

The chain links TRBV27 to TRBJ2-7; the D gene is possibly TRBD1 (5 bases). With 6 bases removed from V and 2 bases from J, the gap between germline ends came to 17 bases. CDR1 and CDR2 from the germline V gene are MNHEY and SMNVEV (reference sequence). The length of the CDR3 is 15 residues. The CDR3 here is CASSLGHKPTYEQYF. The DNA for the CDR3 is TGTGCCAGCAGCCTCGGACACAAGCCCACCTACGAGCAGTACTTC.

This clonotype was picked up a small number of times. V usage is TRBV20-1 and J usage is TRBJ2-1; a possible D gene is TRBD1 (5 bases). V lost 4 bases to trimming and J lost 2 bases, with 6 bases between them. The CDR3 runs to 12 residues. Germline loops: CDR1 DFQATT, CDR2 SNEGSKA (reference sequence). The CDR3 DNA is TGCAGTGCTAAGACAGCCTACAATGAGCAGTTCTTC. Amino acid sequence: CSAKTAYNEQFF.

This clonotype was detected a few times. Here the CDR3 DNA reads TGTGCCAGCAGTCAGGTGGATTCACCCCTCCACTTT. It encodes CASSQVDSPLHF. The V call is TRBV7-9, the J call TRBJ1-6; no reliable D call. The V end lost 6 bases, the J end lost 8 bases, and 8 bases lay between the germline ends. Looked up from germline, CDR1 is SEHNR and CDR2 is FQNEAQ (reference sequence). The CDR3 length is 12 residues.

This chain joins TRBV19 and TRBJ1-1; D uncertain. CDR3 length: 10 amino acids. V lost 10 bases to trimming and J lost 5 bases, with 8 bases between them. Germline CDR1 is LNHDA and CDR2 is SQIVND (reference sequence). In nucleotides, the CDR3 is TGTGCCATCTCGGGGACTGAAGCTTTCTTT. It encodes CAISGTEAFF.

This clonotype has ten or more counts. This CDR3 reads CASSSHGQFTEAFF. The CDR3, as DNA: TGTGCCAGCAGTTCACATGGACAGTTCACTGAAGCTTTCTTT. The chain links TRBV28 to TRBJ1-1; D possibly corresponds to TRBD1 (6 bases). The CDR3 contains 14 residues. CDR1 is MDHEN, CDR2 SYDVKM, per germline. Trimming shortened V by 4 bases and J by 4 bases, and 13 bases separated the two germline ends. Combining the CDR3 with reference TRBV28 and TRBJ1-1 gives the whole variable domain DVKVTQSSRYLVKRTGEKVFLECVQDMDHENMFWYRQDPGLGLRLIYFSYDVKMKEKGDIPEGYSVSREKKERFSLILESASTNQTSMYLCASSSHGQFTEAFFGQGTRLTVV.

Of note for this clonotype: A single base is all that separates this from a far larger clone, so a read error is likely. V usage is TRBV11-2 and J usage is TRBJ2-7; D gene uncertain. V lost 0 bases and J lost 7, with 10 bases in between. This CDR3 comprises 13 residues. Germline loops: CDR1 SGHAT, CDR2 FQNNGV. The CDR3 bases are TGTGCCAGCAGCTTAGATTTTAGCAATGAGCAGTACTTC. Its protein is CASSLDFSNEQYF.

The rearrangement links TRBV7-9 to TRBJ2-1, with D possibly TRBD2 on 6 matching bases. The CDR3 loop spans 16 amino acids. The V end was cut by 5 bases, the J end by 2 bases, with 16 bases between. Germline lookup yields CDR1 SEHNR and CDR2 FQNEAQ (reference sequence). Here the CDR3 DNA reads TGTGCCAGCAGCCAACCCCCAGGAGGGGCCTACAATGAGCAGTTCTTC. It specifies CASSQPPGGAYNEQFF.